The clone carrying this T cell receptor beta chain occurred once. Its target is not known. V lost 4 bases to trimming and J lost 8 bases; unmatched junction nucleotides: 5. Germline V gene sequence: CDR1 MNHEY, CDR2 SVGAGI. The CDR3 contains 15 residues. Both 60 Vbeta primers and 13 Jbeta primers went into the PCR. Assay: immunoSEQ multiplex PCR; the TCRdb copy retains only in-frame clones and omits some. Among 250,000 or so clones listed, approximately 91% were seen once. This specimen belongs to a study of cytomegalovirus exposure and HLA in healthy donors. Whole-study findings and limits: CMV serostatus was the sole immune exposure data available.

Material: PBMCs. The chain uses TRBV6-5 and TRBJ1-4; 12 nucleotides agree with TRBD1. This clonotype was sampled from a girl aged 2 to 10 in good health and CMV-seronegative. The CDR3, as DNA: TGTGCCAGCAGTTTGGGGACAGGGGGCCCGGAAAAACTGTTTTTT. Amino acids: CASSLGTGGPEKLFF.